The sequence of this T cell receptor (beta chain) was determined in a study of shared clonotypes between healthy human individuals. Profiling relied on immunoSEQ multiplex PCR, and the TCRdb table lists in-frame clones only, not all of them. The table shows about 1.1 million clones, with roughly 80% occurring only once. Germline CDR1 reads SGHAT; CDR2 reads FQDESV (reference sequence). With 5 bases removed from V and 1 base from J, the gap between germline ends came to 8 bases. This CDR3 is 13 amino acids long. This clone has only one observation. Sequencing used memory CD4+ T cells from PBMCs. As to subset: CD45RA-negative fraction. The receptor was derived from a man aged 18 to 30 in good health. Some clones in this sample may be carry-over from other donors' samples. This chain links TRBV11-1 with TRBJ1-1; no definite D call. CDR3 nucleotide sequence: TGTGCCAGCAGCCCGGCCCCGAACACTGAAGCTTTCTTT. This gives the protein CASSPAPNTEAFF.